This T cell receptor (beta chain) was sequenced in a study of identical twins. Germline CDR1 is SGHRS and CDR2 is YFSETQ. V gave up 5 bases and J gave up 10 bases, with 16 bases separating them. The CDR3 length is 14 residues. TCRdb called the 5' RACE reads again in MiXCR, with one record for every CDR3 protein. This sample carries 400,000 or so distinct CDR3 sequences, approximately 8.8% of them seen once, and the ten largest clones take roughly 8.7%. Donors uniformly comprised healthy Caucasians. The table lists this clonotype with many counts. The sequenced material came from naive T cells sorted from blood. This TCR came from a woman between 50 and 59 years old in good health. This chain connects TRBV5-1 to TRBJ1-6; no definite D call. This CDR3 reads CASRLWGFDSPLHF. In DNA, the CDR3 is TGCGCCAGCAGATTGTGGGGTTTCGACTCACCCCTCCACTTT.